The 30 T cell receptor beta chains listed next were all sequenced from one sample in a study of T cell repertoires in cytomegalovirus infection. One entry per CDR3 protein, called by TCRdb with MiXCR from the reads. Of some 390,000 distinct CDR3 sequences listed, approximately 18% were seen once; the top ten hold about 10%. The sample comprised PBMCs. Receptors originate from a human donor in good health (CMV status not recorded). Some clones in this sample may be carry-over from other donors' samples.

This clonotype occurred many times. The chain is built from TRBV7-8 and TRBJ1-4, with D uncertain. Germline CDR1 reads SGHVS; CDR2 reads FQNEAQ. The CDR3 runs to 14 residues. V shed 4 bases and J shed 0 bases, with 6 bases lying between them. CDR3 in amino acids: CASSSIATNEKLFF. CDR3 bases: TGTGCCAGCAGCTCAATAGCAACTAATGAAAAACTGTTTTTT.

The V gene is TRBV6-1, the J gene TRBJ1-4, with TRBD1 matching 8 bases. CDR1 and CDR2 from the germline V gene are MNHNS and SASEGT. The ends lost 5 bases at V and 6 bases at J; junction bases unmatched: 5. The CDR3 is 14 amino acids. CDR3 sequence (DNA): TGTGCCAGCAGTTATACACAGGGGGATGAAAAACTGTTTTTT. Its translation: CASSYTQGDEKLFF.

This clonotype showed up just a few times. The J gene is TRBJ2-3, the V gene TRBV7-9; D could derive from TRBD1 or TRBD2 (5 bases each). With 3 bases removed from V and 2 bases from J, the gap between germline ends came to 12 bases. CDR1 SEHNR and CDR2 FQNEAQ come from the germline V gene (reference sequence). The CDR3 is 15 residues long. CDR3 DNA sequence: TGTGCCAGCAGCTTCGGGACCGACCCCACAGATACGCAGTATTTT. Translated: CASSFGTDPTDTQYF.

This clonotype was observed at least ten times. The CDR3 loop is CASSWTGARSSYEQYF. DNA for the CDR3: TGTGCCAGCAGCTGGACGGGGGCCCGAAGCTCCTACGAGCAGTACTTC. V is TRBV7-2 and J is TRBJ2-7; perhaps D is TRBD1 or TRBD2 (6 bases each). This CDR3 is 16 amino acids long. In germline, CDR1 is SGHTA, CDR2 FQGNSA. With 4 bases removed from V and 0 bases from J, the gap between germline ends came to 16 bases.

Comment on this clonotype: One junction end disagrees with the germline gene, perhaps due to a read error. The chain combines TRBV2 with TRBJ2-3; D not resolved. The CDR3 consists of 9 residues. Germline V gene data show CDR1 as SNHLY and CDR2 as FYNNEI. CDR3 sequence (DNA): TGTGCCAGCAAAGATACGCAGTATTTT. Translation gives CASKDTQYF.

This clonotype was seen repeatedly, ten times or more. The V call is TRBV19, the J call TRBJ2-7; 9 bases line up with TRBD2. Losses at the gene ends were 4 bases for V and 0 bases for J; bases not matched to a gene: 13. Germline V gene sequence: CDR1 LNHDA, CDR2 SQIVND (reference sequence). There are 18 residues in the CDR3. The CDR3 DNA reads TGTGCCAGTAGTACAGCCGGGACTAGCCGTATCACCTCCTACGAGCAGTACTTC. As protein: CASSTAGTSRITSYEQYF.

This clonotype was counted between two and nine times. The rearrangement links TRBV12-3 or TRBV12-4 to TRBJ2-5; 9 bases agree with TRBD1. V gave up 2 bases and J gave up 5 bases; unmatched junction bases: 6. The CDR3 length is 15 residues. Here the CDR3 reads CASSLMGQGGETQYF. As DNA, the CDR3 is TGTGCCAGCAGTTTAATGGGACAGGGAGGGGAGACCCAGTACTTC.

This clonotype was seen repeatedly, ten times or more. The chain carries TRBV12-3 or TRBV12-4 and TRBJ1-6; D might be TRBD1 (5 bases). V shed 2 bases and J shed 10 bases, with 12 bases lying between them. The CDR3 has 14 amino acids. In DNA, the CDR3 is TGTGCCAGCAGTTTAACAGCCGGGGGGTCACCCCTCCACTTT. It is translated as CASSLTAGGSPLHF.

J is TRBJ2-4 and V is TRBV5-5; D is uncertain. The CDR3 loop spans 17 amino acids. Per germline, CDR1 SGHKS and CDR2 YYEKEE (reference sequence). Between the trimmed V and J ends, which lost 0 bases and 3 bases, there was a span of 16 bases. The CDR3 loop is CASSLDPARSNKNIQYF. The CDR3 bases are TGTGCCAGCAGCTTGGACCCGGCCCGGAGTAACAAAAACATTCAGTACTTC.

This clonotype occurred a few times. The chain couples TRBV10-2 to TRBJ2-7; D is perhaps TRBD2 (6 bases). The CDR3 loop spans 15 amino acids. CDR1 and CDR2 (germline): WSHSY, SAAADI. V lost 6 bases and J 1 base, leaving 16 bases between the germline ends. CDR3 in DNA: TGCGCCAGCAGGCTCGCGGCAGGAGGGTCCTACGAGCAGTACTTC. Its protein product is CASRLAAGGSYEQYF.

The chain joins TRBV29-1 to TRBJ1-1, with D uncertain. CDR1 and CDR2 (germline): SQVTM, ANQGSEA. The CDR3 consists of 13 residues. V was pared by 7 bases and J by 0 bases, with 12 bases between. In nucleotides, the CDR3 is TGCAGCGCTGCGCGCCAGATGAACACTGAAGCTTTCTTT. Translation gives CSAARQMNTEAFF.

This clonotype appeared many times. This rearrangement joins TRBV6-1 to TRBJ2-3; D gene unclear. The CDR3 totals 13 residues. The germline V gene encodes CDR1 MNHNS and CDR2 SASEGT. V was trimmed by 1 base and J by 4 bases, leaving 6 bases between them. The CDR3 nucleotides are TGTGCCAGCAGTGAAGATTGGGCAGATACGCAGTATTTT. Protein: CASSEDWADTQYF.

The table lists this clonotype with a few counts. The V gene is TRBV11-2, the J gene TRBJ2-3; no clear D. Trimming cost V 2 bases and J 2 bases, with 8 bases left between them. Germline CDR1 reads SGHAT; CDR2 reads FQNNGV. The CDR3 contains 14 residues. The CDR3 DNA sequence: TGTGCCAGCAGCTTAAGTTCGATCACAGATACGCAGTATTTT. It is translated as CASSLSSITDTQYF.

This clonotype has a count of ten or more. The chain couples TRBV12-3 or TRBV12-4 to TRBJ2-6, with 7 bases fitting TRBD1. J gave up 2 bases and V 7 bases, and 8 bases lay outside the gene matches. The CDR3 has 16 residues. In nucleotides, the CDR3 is TGTGCCAGCACCAGGGGGACAGCAACTGGGGCCAACGTCCTGACTTTC. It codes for CASTRGTATGANVLTF.

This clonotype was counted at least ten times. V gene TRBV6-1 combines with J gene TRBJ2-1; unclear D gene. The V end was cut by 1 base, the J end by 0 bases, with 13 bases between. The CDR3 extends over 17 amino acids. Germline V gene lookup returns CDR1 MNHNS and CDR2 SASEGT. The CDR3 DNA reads TGTGCCAGCAGTGAAGGTTTCCCTGTCCACTCCTACAATGAGCAGTTCTTC. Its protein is CASSEGFPVHSYNEQFF.

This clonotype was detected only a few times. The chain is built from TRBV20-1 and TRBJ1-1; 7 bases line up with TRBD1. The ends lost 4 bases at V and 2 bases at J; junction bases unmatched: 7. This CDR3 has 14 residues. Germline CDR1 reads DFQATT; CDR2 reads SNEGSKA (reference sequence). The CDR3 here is CSAMNRGPNTEAFF. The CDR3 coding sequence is TGCAGTGCTATGAACAGGGGCCCCAACACTGAAGCTTTCTTT.

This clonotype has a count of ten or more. CDR3 region: CASSQLGTNYGYTF. CDR3 bases: TGTGCCAGCAGTCAACTGGGCACTAACTATGGCTACACCTTC. The chain links TRBV2 to TRBJ1-2; D gene ambiguous. The CDR3 is 14 residues long. V gave up 5 bases and J gave up 0 bases, with 10 bases separating them. Germline lookup yields CDR1 SNHLY and CDR2 FYNNEI.

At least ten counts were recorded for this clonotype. CDR3 amino acids: CASTLGQNYGYTF. The CDR3 bases are TGTGCCAGCACCCTGGGACAGAACTATGGCTACACCTTC. The V and J genes are TRBV7-9 and TRBJ1-2; 7 nucleotides align to TRBD1. The CDR3 length is 13 residues. CDR1 SEHNR and CDR2 FQNEAQ come from the germline V gene (reference sequence). Losses at the gene ends were 7 bases for V and 2 bases for J; bases not matched to a gene: 4. The full variable domain, its missing parts supplied by reference TRBV7-9 and TRBJ1-2, is DTGVSQNPRHKITKRGQNVTFRCDPISEHNRLYWYRQTLGQGPEFLTYFQNEAQLEKSRLLSDRFSAERPKGSFSTLEIQRTEQGDSAMYLCASTLGQNYGYTFGSGTRLTVV.

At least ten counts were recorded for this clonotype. The CDR3 loop reads CASSPPMGGSSYNEQFF. CDR3 bases: TGCGCCAGCAGCCCACCGATGGGCGGCAGCTCCTACAATGAGCAGTTCTTC. The chain recombines TRBV5-1 with TRBJ2-1; D is ambiguous. Germline V lookup: CDR1 SGHRS, CDR2 YFSETQ. Trimming took 4 bases from V and 0 from J, leaving 17 bases between them. The CDR3 runs 17 residues.

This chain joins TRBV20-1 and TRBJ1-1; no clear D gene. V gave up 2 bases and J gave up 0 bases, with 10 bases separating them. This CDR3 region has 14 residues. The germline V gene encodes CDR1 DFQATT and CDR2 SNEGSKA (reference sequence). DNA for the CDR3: TGCAGTGCTAGAATGGGCACATTGAACACTGAAGCTTTCTTT. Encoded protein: CSARMGTLNTEAFF.

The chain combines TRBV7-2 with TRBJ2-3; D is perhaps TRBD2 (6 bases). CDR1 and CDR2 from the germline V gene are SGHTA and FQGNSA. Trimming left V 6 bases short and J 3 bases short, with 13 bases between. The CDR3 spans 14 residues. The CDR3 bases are TGTGCCAGCAGAAACGCACGGGGGACAGATACGCAGTATTTT. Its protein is CASRNARGTDTQYF.

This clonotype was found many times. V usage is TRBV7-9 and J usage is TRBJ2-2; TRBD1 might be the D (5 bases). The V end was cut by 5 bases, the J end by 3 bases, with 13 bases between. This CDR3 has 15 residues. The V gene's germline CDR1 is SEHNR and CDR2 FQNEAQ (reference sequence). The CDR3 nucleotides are TGTGCCAGCAGCCCGCCCGACAGATACACCGGGGAGCTGTTTTTT. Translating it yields CASSPPDRYTGELFF.

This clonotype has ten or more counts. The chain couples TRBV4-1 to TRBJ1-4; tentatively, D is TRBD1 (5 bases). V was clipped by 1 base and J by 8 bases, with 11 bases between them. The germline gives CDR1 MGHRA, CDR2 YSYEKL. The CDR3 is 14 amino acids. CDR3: CASSQARGREKLFF. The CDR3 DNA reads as TGCGCCAGCAGCCAAGCAAGGGGTCGAGAAAAACTGTTTTTT.

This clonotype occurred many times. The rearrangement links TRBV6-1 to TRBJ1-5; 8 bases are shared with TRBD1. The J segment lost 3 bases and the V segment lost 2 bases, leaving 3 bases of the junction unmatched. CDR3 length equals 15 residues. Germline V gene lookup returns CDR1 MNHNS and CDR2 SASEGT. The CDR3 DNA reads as TGTGCCAGCAGTGAACAGGGGGCTGTCAATCAGCCCCAGCATTTT. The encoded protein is CASSEQGAVNQPQHF.

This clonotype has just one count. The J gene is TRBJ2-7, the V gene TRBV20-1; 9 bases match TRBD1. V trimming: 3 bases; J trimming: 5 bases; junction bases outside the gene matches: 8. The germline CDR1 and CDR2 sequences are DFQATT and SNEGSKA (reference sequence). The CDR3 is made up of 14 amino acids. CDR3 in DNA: TGCAGTGCTAGCGGGACAGGGCCTATCAACGAGCAGTACTTC. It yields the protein CSASGTGPINEQYF.

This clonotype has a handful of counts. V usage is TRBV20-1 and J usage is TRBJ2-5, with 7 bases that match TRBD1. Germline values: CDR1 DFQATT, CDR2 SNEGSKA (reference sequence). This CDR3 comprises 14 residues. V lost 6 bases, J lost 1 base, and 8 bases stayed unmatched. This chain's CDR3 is CSADRGTVQETQYF. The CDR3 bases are TGCAGTGCGGACCGAGGGACAGTCCAAGAGACCCAGTACTTC.

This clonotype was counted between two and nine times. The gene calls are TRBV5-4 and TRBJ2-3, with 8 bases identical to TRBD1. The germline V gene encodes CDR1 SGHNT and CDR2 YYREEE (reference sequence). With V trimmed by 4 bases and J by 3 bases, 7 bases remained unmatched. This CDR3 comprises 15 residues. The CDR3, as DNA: TGTGCCAGCAGCAGAGACAGGGGTTGGACAGATACGCAGTATTTT. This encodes CASSRDRGWTDTQYF.

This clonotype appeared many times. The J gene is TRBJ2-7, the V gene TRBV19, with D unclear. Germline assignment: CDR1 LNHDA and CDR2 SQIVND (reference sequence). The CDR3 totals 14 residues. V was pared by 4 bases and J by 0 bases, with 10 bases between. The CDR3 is CASSTGRSSYEQYF. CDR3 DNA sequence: TGTGCCAGTAGTACTGGACGTAGCTCCTACGAGCAGTACTTC.

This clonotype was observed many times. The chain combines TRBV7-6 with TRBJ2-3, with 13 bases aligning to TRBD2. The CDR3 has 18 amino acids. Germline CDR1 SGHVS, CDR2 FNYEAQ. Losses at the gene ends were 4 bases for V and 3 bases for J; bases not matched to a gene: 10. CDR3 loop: CASSWGLAGSIGTDTQYF. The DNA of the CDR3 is TGTGCCAGCAGCTGGGGACTAGCGGGGTCGATAGGGACAGATACGCAGTATTTT.

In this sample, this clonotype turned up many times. In DNA form, the CDR3 reads TGTGCCAGCAGCTCAACAGGGAGCTCCTACAATGAGCAGTTCTTC. Its protein is CASSSTGSSYNEQFF. The chain is built from TRBV7-2 and TRBJ2-1, with a weak D call TRBD1 (6 bases). The CDR3 loop spans 15 amino acids. From germline, CDR1 is SGHTA and CDR2 FQGNSA. Trimming took off 4 bases at V and 0 bases at J, with 10 bases between the two ends.